Listed below are T cell receptor beta chains from one sample, sequenced in a study of blood T cell repertoires in COVID-19. Clones were sequenced by immunoSEQ multiplex PCR, and TCRdb holds only the in-frame ones, with some missing. The repertoire holds around 190,000 clones, with around 81% as singletons. Sequencing input: peripheral blood. The receptors were gathered from a woman aged 40 to 50 with COVID-19, enrolled during active disease. CDR3s include the opening cysteine and the closing phenylalanine or tryptophan. A D gene is named only where the DNA matches it firmly. Clone size is shown for a subset of rows, as once, few, many or a class of expanded clone.

>.|.|17|TRBJ1-4|TRBV7-2
TGTGCCAGCAGCTTATCTACATTCCAGGCAACTAATGAAAAACTGTTTTTT
CASSLSTFQATNEKLFF
>TRBD2|.|18|TRBJ2-1|TRBV11-2
TGTGCCAGCAGCTCGGGGACTAGCGGGAGGAGCGCCTACAATGAGCAGTTCTTC
CASSSGTSGRSAYNEQFF
>TRBD1|.|15|TRBJ1-2|TRBV19
TGTGCCAGTAGCCCGACACAGACAGGGAACTATGGCTACACCTTC
CASSPTQTGNYGYTF
>.|.|11|TRBJ1-5|TRBV12-3/TRBV12-4
TGTGCCAGCACAACAGAAGGGCCCCAGCATTTT
CASTTEGPQHF
>.|.|14|TRBJ1-5|TRBV4-1
TGCGCCAGCAGCCCTCAAACAGGGAATCAGCCCCAGCATTTT
CASSPQTGNQPQHF
>.|.|14|TRBJ2-3|TRBV3-1/TRBV3-2
TGTGCCAGCAGCCGAGGTTTCAGCACAGATACGCAGTATTTT
CASSRGFSTDTQYF
>TRBD1|.|17|TRBJ2-1|TRBV19
TGTGCCAGTAGTCTCCTTCCTGGGACAGGCTCCTACAATGAGCAGTTCTTC
CASSLLPGTGSYNEQFF
>.|.|14|TRBJ1-2|TRBV29-1
TGCAGCGTTGGAGCCAGGGTGAGCGACTATGGCTACACCTTC
CSVGARVSDYGYTF
>.|.|13|TRBJ1-1|TRBV12-5
TGTGCTAGTGGTTTGTTGAGAGCCGGTGAAGCTTTCTTT
CASGLLRAGEAFF
>.|.|13|TRBJ2-2|TRBV5-5
TGTGCCAGCAGCTTGGGGCCCACCGGGGAGCTGTTTTTT
CASSLGPTGELFF
>TRBD2|.|15|TRBJ2-5|TRBV27
TGTGCCAGCAAACCCCTCTACGGGAGGGCAGAGACCCAGTACTTC
CASKPLYGRAETQYF
>.|.|13|TRBJ1-1|TRBV6-2/TRBV6-3
TGTGCCAGCAGTTTCAGCAGGGGTGGTGAAGCTTTCTTT
CASSFSRGGEAFF
>.|.|14|TRBJ2-1|TRBV2
TGTGCCAGCAGCCGACAGGGGAGGGTCAATGAGCAGTTCTTC
CASSRQGRVNEQFF
>.|once|14|TRBJ1-1|TRBV3-1/TRBV3-2
TGTGCCAGCAGCCTCGGAGGGGTTGGGACTGAAGCTTTCTTT
CASSLGGVGTEAFF
>TRBD1|once|14|TRBJ2-1|TRBV5-5
TGTGCCAGCAGTCTTGGACAGGGCTACAATGAGCAGTTCTTC
CASSLGQGYNEQFF
>TRBD1|.|14|TRBJ1-1|TRBV5-1
TGCGCCAGCAGTAGTGGGACAGGGGACACTGAAGCTTTCTTT
CASSSGTGDTEAFF
>TRBD2|.|17|TRBJ2-1|TRBV19
TGTGCCAGTAGCCAGACTAGCGGGAGGAGCTCCTACAATGAGCAGTTCTTC
CASSQTSGRSSYNEQFF
>TRBD1|.|15|TRBJ2-5|TRBV2
TGTGCCAGCAGGGCACAAACAGGGGGCCGGGAGACCCAGTACTTC
CASRAQTGGRETQYF
>.|.|15|TRBJ1-6|TRBV6-5
TGTGCCAGCGGACTTTTCGGGGCCTATAATTCACCCCTCCACTTT
CASGLFGAYNSPLHF
>TRBD1|few|15|TRBJ2-5|TRBV15
TGTGCCACCAGCATACAGGGGAATAAGCAAGAGACCCAGTACTTC
CATSIQGNKQETQYF
>.|.|12|TRBJ2-3|TRBV2
TGTGCCAGCAGGGGGCTGCCAGATACGCAGTATTTT
CASRGLPDTQYF
>TRBD1|.|13|TRBJ2-2|TRBV19
TGTGCCACCCGCGACAGGGGTACCGGGGAGCTGTTTTTT
CATRDRGTGELFF
>TRBD1|.|15|TRBJ2-3|TRBV19
TGTGCCAGTAGAGTCGGGACAGCTAGCACAGATACGCAGTATTTT
CASRVGTASTDTQYF
>.|medium-sized|20|TRBJ1-2|TRBV6-1
TGTGCCAGCAGTGAAGCTTACGAGGGTTCAAGTAGGGCCCGTCAATATGGCTACACCTTC
CASSEAYEGSSRARQYGYTF
>.|few|15|TRBJ2-7|TRBV5-1
TGCGCCAGCAGCCAAGGATCGGGGAGAAGCCACGAGCAGTACTTC
CASSQGSGRSHEQYF
>TRBD2|.|16|TRBJ2-1|TRBV6-2/TRBV6-3
TGTGCCAGCAGTTACCACGGGGGGGCCTCGTACAATGAGCAGTTCTTC
CASSYHGGASYNEQFF
>.|once|14|TRBJ2-6|TRBV7-7
TGTGCTAGCAGCTTGGGAGCTGGGGCCAACGTCCTGACTTTC
CASSLGAGANVLTF
>.|.|13|TRBJ1-2|TRBV6-6
TGTGCCAGCAGTTACTCGAGCCGATATGGCTACACCTTC
CASSYSSRYGYTF
>.|.|12|TRBJ1-2|TRBV11-2
TGTGCCAGCAGCTCGGAGAACTATGGCTACACCTTC
CASSSENYGYTF
>.|.|13|TRBJ1-5|TRBV30
TGTGCCTGGAGTACAGGGATTCGTCAGCCCCAGCATTTT
CAWSTGIRQPQHF
>.|.|15|TRBJ2-3|TRBV9
TGTGCCAGCAAGAGGTCAGCAGGGGGCACAGATACGCAGTATTTT
CASKRSAGGTDTQYF
>.|.|15|TRBJ1-5|TRBV5-6
TGTGCCAGCAGCTTGTCAGACAGGCACGGCCAGCCCCAGCATTTT
CASSLSDRHGQPQHF
>.|.|11|TRBJ2-5|TRBV27
TGTGCCAGCAGTTTTATGGGCACCCAGTACTTC
CASSFMGTQYF
>.|.|14|TRBJ2-7|TRBV18
TGTGCCAGCTCACCAAGGGACACTGTCTACGAGCAGTACTTC
CASSPRDTVYEQYF
>.|.|13|TRBJ2-5|TRBV10-1
TGCGCCAGCAGTGAGGTCGGGGAAGAGACCCAGTACTTC
CASSEVGEETQYF
>.|.|13|TRBJ1-1|TRBV29-1
TGCAGCGCCTCGCCCCCAGGGGACACTGAAGCTTTTTTT
CSASPPGDTEAFF
>.|.|13|TRBJ1-5|TRBV29-1
TGCAGCGCGACAGCGGGGGGCAATCAGCCCCAGCATTTT
CSATAGGNQPQHF
>.|.|13|TRBJ2-1|TRBV27
TGTGCCAGCAGTTTAGGTACAGGGAATGAGCAGTTCTTC
CASSLGTGNEQFF
>.|.|14|TRBJ2-2|TRBV4-2
TGTGCCAGCAGCCAAGATGTCCGGACCGGGGAGCTGTTTTTT
CASSQDVRTGELFF
>.|.|13|TRBJ1-2|TRBV9
TGTGCCAGCAGGGCACTCCAGGGGCATGGCTACACCTTC
CASRALQGHGYTF
>TRBD1|.|13|TRBJ1-2|TRBV30
TGTGCCTGCACCCCAAAGACAGGGCGCAGCTACACCTTC
CACTPKTGRSYTF
>TRBD1|.|15|TRBJ1-1|TRBV6-5
TGTGCCAGCAGTTCCACCGGGACAGGGGCCACTGAAGCTTTCTTT
CASSSTGTGATEAFF
>TRBD2|.|16|TRBJ2-1|TRBV4-1
TGCGCCAGCAGCCAAGGTCGGGGGGGCCTTTTTGATGAGCAGTTCTTC
CASSQGRGGLFDEQFF
>TRBD1|.|15|TRBJ1-2|TRBV13
TGTGCCAGCAGCTTAATGGGGACAGCTAACTATGGCTACACCTTC
CASSLMGTANYGYTF
>.|.|11|TRBJ2-2|TRBV11-3
TGTGCCAGCAGCAGGGGCGGGGAGCTGTTTTTT
CASSRGGELFF
>.|few|14|TRBJ2-1|TRBV19
TGTGCCAGTAGTATAGTACTAGCCGGGGATGAGCAGTTCTTC
CASSIVLAGDEQFF
>.|.|13|TRBJ2-1|TRBV7-6
TGTGCCAGCAGGCCCACAGGGTCCCCTGAGCAGTTCTTC
CASRPTGSPEQFF
>.|.|15|TRBJ1-5|TRBV5-5
TGTGCCAGCAGCTCCACAGGGTCGAGCAATCAGCCCCAGCATTTT
CASSSTGSSNQPQHF
>TRBD2|.|15|TRBJ2-2|TRBV3-1/TRBV3-2
TGTGCCAGCAGCCAAATAGCGGGCTTTGCCGGGGAGCTGTTTTTT
CASSQIAGFAGELFF
>.|.|13|TRBJ1-5|TRBV27
TGTGCCAGCAGCCAGGGGCACAATCAGCCCCAGCATTTT
CASSQGHNQPQHF